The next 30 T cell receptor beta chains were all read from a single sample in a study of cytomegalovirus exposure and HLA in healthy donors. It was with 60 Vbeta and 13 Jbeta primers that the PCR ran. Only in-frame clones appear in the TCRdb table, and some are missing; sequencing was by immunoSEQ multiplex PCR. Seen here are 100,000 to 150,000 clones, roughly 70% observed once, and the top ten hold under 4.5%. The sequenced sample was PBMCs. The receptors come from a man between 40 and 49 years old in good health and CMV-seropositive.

CDR3: CASSQSERNEQFF. Written as DNA, the CDR3 is TGTGCCAGCAGCCAATCGGAGCGTAATGAGCAGTTCTTC. The V call is TRBV16, the J call TRBJ2-1, with unresolved D. This CDR3 is built from 13 residues. Trimming took off 0 bases at V and 7 bases at J, with 7 bases between the two ends. The germline gives CDR1 KGHSY, CDR2 FQNENV.

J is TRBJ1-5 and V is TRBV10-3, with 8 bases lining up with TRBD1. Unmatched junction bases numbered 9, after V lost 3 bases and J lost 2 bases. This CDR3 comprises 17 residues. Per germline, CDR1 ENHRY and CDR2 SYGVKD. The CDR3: CAISERFGQGGNQPQHF. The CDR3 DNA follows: TGTGCCATCAGTGAAAGATTTGGACAGGGTGGCAATCAGCCCCAGCATTTT.

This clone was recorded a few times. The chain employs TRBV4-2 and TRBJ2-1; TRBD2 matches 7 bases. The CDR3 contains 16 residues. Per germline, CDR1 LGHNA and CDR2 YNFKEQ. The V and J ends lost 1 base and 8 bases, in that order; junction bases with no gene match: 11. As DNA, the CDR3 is TGTGCCAGCAGCCAAGTTTCGGGCGGGGGATTGTATGAGCAGTTCTTC. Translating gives CASSQVSGGGLYEQFF.

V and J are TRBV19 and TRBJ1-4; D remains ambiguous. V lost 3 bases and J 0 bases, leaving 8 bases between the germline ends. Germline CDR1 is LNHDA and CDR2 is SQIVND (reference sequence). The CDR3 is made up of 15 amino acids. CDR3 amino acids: CASSMAGTTNEKLFF. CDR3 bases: TGTGCCAGTAGTATGGCTGGCACAACTAATGAAAAACTGTTTTTT.

The CDR3 sequence: CASSPVGHPQSTNEKLFF. The CDR3 DNA is TGTGCCAGCTCACCTGTGGGACACCCTCAATCGACTAATGAAAAACTGTTTTTT. The chain has TRBV18 and TRBJ1-4, with D perhaps matching TRBD1 (6 bases). The germline V gene encodes CDR1 KGHSH and CDR2 LQKENI. V gave up 3 bases and J gave up 2 bases, with 19 bases separating them. The CDR3 is 18 amino acids.

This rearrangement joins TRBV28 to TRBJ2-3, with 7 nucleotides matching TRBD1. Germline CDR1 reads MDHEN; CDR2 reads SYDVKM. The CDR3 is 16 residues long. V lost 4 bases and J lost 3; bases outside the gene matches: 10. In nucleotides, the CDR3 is TGTGCCAGCAGTTCCCCCAGGGGGATGAGAACAGATACGCAGTATTTT. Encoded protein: CASSSPRGMRTDTQYF. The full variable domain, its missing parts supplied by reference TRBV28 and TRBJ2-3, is DVKVTQSSRYLVKRTGEKVFLECVQDMDHENMFWYRQDPGLGLRLIYFSYDVKMKEKGDIPEGYSVSREKKERFSLILESASTNQTSMYLCASSSPRGMRTDTQYFGPGTRLTVL.

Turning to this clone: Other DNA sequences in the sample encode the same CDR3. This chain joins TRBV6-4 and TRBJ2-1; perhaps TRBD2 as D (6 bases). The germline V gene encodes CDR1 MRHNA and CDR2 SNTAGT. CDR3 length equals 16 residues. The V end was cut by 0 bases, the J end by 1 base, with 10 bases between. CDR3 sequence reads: CASSDSGGPSYNEQFF. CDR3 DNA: TGTGCCAGCAGTGACTCGGGGGGACCTTCCTACAATGAGCAGTTCTTC.

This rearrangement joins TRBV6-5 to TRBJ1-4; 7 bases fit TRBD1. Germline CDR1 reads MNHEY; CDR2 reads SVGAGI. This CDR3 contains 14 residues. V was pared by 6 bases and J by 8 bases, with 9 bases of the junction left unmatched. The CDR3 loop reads CASSRRGPGEKLFF. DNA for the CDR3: TGTGCCAGCAGCCGGAGGGGGCCGGGGGAAAAACTGTTTTTT.

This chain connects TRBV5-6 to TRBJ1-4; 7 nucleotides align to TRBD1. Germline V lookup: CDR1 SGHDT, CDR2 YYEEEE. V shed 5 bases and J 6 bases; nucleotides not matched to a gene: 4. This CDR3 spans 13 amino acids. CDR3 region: CASSPGTDEKLFF. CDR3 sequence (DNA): TGTGCCAGCAGTCCCGGGACAGATGAAAAACTGTTTTTT.

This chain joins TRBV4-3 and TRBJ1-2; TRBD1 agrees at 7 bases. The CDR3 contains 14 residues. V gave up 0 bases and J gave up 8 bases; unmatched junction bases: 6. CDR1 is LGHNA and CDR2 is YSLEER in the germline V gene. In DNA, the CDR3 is TGCGCCAGCAGCCAAGAGAGGGGGCGCGGGGGCTACACCTTC. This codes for CASSQERGRGGYTF.

The CDR3 loop reads CASSLRTSGSTDTQYF. CDR3 nucleotides: TGTGCCAGCAGCCTACGGACTAGCGGGAGCACAGATACGCAGTATTTT. J is TRBJ2-3 and V is TRBV12-1; TRBD2 reflects the table's D call only, with no check against the DNA. TRBV12-1 is a listed pseudogene. The CDR3 has 16 amino acids.

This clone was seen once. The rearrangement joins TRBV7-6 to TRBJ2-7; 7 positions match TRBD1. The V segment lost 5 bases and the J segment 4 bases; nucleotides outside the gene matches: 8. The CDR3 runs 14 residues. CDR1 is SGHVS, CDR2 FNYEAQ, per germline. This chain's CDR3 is CASSERQGRYEQYF. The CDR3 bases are TGTGCCAGCAGCGAACGACAGGGAAGATACGAGCAGTACTTC.

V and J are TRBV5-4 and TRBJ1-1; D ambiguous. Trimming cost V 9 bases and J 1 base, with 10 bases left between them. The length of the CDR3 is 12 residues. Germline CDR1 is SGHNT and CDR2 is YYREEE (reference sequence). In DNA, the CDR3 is TGTGCCACTAGGTTGGGGAACACTGAAGCTTTCTTT. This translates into CATRLGNTEAFF.

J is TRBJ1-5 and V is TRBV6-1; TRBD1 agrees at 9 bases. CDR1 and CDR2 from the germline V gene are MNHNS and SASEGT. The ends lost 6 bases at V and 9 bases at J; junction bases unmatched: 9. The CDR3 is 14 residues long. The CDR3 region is CASRNTGGIGPQHF. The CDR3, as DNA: TGTGCCAGCAGGAATACAGGGGGCATCGGGCCCCAGCATTTT.

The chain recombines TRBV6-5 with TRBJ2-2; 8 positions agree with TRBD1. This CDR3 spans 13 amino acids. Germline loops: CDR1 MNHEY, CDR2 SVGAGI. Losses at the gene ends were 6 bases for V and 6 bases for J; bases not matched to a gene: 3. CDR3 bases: TGTGCCAGCAGCCGACAGGGGTCCGGGGAGCTGTTTTTT. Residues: CASSRQGSGELFF.

The DNA of the CDR3 is TGTGCCAGCAGCCGTCAACCAGCGGGGGGCTACGAGCAGTACTTC. This sequence encodes CASSRQPAGGYEQYF. The gene calls are TRBV14 and TRBJ2-7; 9 bases map to TRBD2. This CDR3 is built from 15 residues. The germline gives CDR1 SGHDN, CDR2 FVKESK. The junction had 7 bases not matched to a gene; V was cut back by 4 bases and J by 3 bases. The complete variable domain, with remaining parts taken from reference TRBV14 and TRBJ2-7, reads EAGVTQFPSHSVIEKGQTVTLRCDPISGHDNLYWYRRVMGKEIKFLLHFVKESKQDESGMPNNRFLAERTGGTYSTLKVQPAELEDSGVYFCASSRQPAGGYEQYFGPGTRLTVT.

CDR3 coding DNA: TGCAGCGTTGAAGCCCGGGGACTATCGTATGAGCAGTTCTTC. It encodes CSVEARGLSYEQFF. This chain joins TRBV29-1 and TRBJ2-1, with TRBD2 matching 7 bases. The CDR3 has 14 amino acids. V dropped 1 base and J dropped 8; count of bases not matched to a gene: 8. The germline gives CDR1 SQVTM, CDR2 ANQGSEA.

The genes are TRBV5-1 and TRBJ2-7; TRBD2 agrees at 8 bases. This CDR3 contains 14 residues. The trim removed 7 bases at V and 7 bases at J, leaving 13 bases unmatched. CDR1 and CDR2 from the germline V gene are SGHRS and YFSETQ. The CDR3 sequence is CASSTGGAVWEQYF. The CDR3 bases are TGCGCCAGCTCGACGGGGGGGGCAGTCTGGGAGCAGTACTTC.

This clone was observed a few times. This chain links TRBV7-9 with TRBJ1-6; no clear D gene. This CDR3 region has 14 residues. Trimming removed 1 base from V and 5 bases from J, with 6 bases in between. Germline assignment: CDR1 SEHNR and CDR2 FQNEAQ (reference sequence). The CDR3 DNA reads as TGTGCCAGCAGCTTAGTACGCGATAATTCACCCCTCCACTTT. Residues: CASSLVRDNSPLHF.

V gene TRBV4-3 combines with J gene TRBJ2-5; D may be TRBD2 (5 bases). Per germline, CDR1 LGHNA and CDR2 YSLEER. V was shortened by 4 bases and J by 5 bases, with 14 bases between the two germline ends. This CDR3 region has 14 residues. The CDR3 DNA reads TGCGCCAGCAGCCCCTTAGCGAGAGGGGAGACCCAGTACTTC. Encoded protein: CASSPLARGETQYF.

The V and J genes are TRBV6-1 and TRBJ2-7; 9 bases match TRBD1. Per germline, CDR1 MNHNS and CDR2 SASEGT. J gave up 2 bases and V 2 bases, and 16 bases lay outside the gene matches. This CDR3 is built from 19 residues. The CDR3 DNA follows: TGTGCCAGCAGTGAAATCGTGGGTGCCGGACAGGGGACCCCCTACGAGCAGTACTTC. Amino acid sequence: CASSEIVGAGQGTPYEQYF.

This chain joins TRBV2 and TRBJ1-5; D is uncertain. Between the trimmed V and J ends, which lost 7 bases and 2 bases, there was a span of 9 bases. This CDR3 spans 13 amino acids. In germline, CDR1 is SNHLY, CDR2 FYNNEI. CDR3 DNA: TGTGCCAGCACACTCCCTGGCAATCAGCCCCAGCATTTT. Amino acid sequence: CASTLPGNQPQHF.

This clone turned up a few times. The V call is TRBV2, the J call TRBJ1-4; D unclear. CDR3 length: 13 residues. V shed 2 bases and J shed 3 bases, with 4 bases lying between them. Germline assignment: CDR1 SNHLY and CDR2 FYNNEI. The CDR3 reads CASSERSNEKLFF. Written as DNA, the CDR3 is TGTGCCAGCAGTGAACGTTCTAATGAAAAACTGTTTTTT.

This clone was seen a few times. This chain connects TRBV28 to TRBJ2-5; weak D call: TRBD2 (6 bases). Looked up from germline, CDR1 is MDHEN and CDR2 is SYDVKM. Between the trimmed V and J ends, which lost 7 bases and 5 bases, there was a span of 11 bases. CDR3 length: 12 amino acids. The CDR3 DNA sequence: TGTGCCAGCACCGGGACTGGGGAGACCCAGTACTTC. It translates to CASTGTGETQYF. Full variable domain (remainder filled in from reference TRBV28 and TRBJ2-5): DVKVTQSSRYLVKRTGEKVFLECVQDMDHENMFWYRQDPGLGLRLIYFSYDVKMKEKGDIPEGYSVSREKKERFSLILESASTNQTSMYLCASTGTGETQYFGPGTRLLVL.

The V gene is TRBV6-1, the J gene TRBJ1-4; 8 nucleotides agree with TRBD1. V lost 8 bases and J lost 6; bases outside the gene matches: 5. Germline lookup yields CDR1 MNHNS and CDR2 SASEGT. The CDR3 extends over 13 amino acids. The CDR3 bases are TGTGCCAGCTCGCTGGACAGGGATGAAAAACTGTTTTTT. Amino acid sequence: CASSLDRDEKLFF.

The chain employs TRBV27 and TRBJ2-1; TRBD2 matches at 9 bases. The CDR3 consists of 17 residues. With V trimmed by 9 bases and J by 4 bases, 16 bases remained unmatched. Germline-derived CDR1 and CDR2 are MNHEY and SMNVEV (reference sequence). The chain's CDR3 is CASGTSLGLASYNEQFF. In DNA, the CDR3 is TGTGCCAGTGGCACCTCACTCGGACTAGCGTCTTACAATGAGCAGTTCTTC.

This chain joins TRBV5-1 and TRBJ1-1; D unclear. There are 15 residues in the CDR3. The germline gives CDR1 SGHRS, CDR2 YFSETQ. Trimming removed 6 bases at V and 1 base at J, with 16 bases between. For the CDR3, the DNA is TGCGCCAGCACCTTTCACTGGGAGGGGAACACTGAAGCTTTCTTT. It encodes CASTFHWEGNTEAFF.

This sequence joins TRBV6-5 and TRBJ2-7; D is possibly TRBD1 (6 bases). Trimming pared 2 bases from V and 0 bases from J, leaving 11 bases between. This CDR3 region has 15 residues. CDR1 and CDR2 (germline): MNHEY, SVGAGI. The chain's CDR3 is CASSYGGRPSYEQYF. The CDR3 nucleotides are TGTGCCAGCAGTTACGGGGGCCGACCCTCCTACGAGCAGTACTTC.

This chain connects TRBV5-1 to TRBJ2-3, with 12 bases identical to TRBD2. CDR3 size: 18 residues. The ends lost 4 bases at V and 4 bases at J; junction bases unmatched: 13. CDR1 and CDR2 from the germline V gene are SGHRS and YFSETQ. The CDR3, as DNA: TGCGCCAGCAGCCGGCCGGGACTAGCGGGCGAGTCGTCAGATACGCAGTATTTT. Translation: CASSRPGLAGESSDTQYF.

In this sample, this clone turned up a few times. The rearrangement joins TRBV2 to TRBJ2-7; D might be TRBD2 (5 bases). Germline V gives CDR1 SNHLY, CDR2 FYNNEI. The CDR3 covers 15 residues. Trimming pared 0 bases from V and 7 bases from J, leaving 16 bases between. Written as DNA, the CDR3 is TGTGCCAGCAGTGAAGCGAGAGGGAATACGGGGGAGCAGTACTTC. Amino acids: CASSEARGNTGEQYF.